This passage covers 18 T cell receptor beta chains from one sample sequenced in a study of Graves' ophthalmopathy and Graves' hyperthyroidism. Researchers took RNA transcripts and amplified TCR beta CDR3 regions from them. After a first-round RT-PCR with HTBI primers, a second-round multiplex PCR was run. TCRdb re-analysed the multiplex PCR reads in MiXCR, keeping a single row per CDR3 protein. The sample lists 500,000 to 800,000 distinct CDR3 sequences; approximately 39% were seen once. The sequenced material came from peripheral blood. These receptors all stem from an adult man with Graves' ophthalmopathy.

This clonotype was counted many times. The V gene is TRBV15, the J gene TRBJ2-7; 10 bases line up with TRBD1. The ends lost 1 base at V and 4 bases at J; junction bases unmatched: 4. The germline CDR1 and CDR2 sequences are LNHNV and YYDKDF (reference sequence). The CDR3 totals 15 residues. The chain's CDR3 is CATSRVGTGAYEQYF. DNA for the CDR3: TGTGCCACCAGCAGAGTGGGGACAGGGGCTTACGAGCAGTACTTC.

This chain uses TRBV27 with TRBJ1-6; 8 bases agree with TRBD1. This CDR3 contains 12 residues. Germline values: CDR1 MNHEY, CDR2 SMNVEV (reference sequence). J gave up 8 bases and V 8 bases, and 2 bases lay outside the gene matches. CDR3 coding DNA: TGTGCCAGCCGACAGGGGTATTCACCCCTCCACTTT. It is translated as CASRQGYSPLHF.

This clonotype was detected once. The chain uses TRBV7-9 and TRBJ1-1; TRBD1 aligns across 9 bases. V dropped 5 bases and J dropped 3; count of bases not matched to a gene: 7. This CDR3 contains 15 residues. The germline V gene has CDR1 SEHNR and CDR2 FQNEAQ (reference sequence). CDR3 loop: CASSPEGQGYTEAFF. The DNA for the CDR3 is TGTGCCAGCAGCCCCGAGGGACAGGGCTACACTGAAGCTTTCTTT. The complete variable domain, with remaining parts taken from reference TRBV7-9 and TRBJ1-1, reads DTGVSQNPRHKITKRGQNVTFRCDPISEHNRLYWYRQTLGQGPEFLTYFQNEAQLEKSRLLSDRFSAERPKGSFSTLEIQRTEQGDSAMYLCASSPEGQGYTEAFFGQGTRLTVV.

This clonotype was picked up one time. One base away lies a much larger clone, so this may be a sequencing read error. The chain uses TRBV11-3 and TRBJ1-6; TRBD1 matches 8 bases. CDR3 size: 14 residues. V lost 6 bases and J lost 7; bases outside the gene matches: 5. Germline CDR1 and CDR2: SGHNT and YENEEA. The CDR3 DNA is TGTGCCAGCAGACCTCAGGGGGCGAATTCACCCCTCCACTTT. The encoded protein is CASRPQGANSPLHF.

In this sample, this clonotype turned up many times. V usage is TRBV7-8 and J usage is TRBJ1-5; D may be TRBD1 (6 bases). Trimming took 5 bases from V and 3 from J, leaving 14 bases between them. CDR1 and CDR2 from the germline V gene are SGHVS and FQNEAQ. The CDR3 loop spans 15 amino acids. CDR3 sequence (DNA): TGTGCCAGCAGCCAACGGGGGGCCTCCAATCAGCCCCAGCATTTT. Protein sequence: CASSQRGASNQPQHF.

The rearrangement joins TRBV2 to TRBJ2-5; 12 bases map to TRBD2. The length of the CDR3 is 15 residues. J lost 2 bases, V lost 6 bases, and 4 bases had no gene match. CDR1 and CDR2 (germline): SNHLY, FYNNEI. The CDR3 bases are TGTGCCAGCAGCTCCACTAGCGGGAGGCAAGAGACCCAGTACTTC. This encodes CASSSTSGRQETQYF. Drawing the rest from reference TRBV2 and TRBJ2-5, the complete variable domain is EPEVTQTPSHQVTQMGQEVILRCVPISNHLYFYWYRQILGQKVEFLVSFYNNEISEKSEIFDDQFSVERPDGSNFTLKIRSTKLEDSAMYFCASSSTSGRQETQYFGPGTRLLVL.

The rearrangement joins TRBV9 to TRBJ2-5, with TRBD1 as a possible D gene (7 bases). Per germline, CDR1 SGDLS and CDR2 YYNGEE. This CDR3 is 15 amino acids long. V lost 2 bases, J lost 1 base, and 12 bases lay in between. CDR3 sequence: CASSVGGTAQETQYF. The CDR3 bases are TGTGCCAGCAGCGTTGGGGGGACAGCCCAAGAGACCCAGTACTTC.

This clonotype was observed a handful of times. V usage is TRBV4-1 and J usage is TRBJ2-7; the D is unclear. The CDR3 covers 16 residues. Germline CDR1 and CDR2: MGHRA and YSYEKL. V shed 1 base and J shed 0 bases, with 13 bases lying between them. The CDR3 nucleotides read TGCGCCAGCAGCCAAGGTAGACAACCTGACTCCTACGAGCAGTACTTC. This codes for CASSQGRQPDSYEQYF.

The chain has TRBV3-1 and TRBJ1-5; TRBD1 is a possible D gene (5 bases). CDR3 length: 17 residues. The germline V gene has CDR1 LGHDT and CDR2 YNNKEL (reference sequence). V lost 4 bases, J lost 2 bases, and 18 bases lay in between. CDR3 sequence (DNA): TGTGCCAGCAGCCGAACTTCCTTGGGGGATGGCAATCAGCCCCAGCATTTT. This translates into CASSRTSLGDGNQPQHF.

This clonotype turned up a few times. J is TRBJ1-2 and V is TRBV9, with D tentatively TRBD1 (6 bases). V lost 0 bases to trimming and J lost 0 bases, with 12 bases between them. CDR3 length: 16 amino acids. Germline CDR1 is SGDLS and CDR2 is YYNGEE. The CDR3 here is CASSVERTASNYGYTF. As DNA, the CDR3 is TGTGCCAGCAGCGTAGAGAGGACAGCCTCTAACTATGGCTACACCTTC.

The table lists this clonotype with many counts. V usage is TRBV7-6 and J usage is TRBJ2-2, with 8 bases matching TRBD1. Germline loops: CDR1 SGHVS, CDR2 FNYEAQ. The CDR3 extends over 16 amino acids. V lost 5 bases and J lost 5; bases outside the gene matches: 10. CDR3 in DNA: TGTGCCAGCAGCCGTGCCGGGACAGGAGGGACCGGGGAGCTGTTTTTT. Translation gives CASSRAGTGGTGELFF.

CDR3 residues: CASSLLHVAFF. For the CDR3, the DNA is TGTGCCAGCAGCCTCCTTCATGTAGCTTTCTTT. V gene TRBV11-3 combines with J gene TRBJ1-1; D remains ambiguous. Trimming took off 5 bases at V and 10 bases at J, with 11 bases between the two ends. CDR3 size: 11 residues. Per the germline V gene, CDR1 is SGHNT and CDR2 is YENEEA.

In regard to this clonotype: At one end the junction does not follow the germline gene, possibly because of a read error. This chain links TRBV7-9 with TRBJ2-7; 10 nucleotides align to TRBD1. Germline lookup yields CDR1 SEHNR and CDR2 FQNEAQ (reference sequence). The CDR3 loop spans 15 amino acids. CDR3 residues: CASSQRQGAGHEQYF. CDR3 DNA sequence: TGCGCCAGCAGCCAACGACAGGGGGCGGGCCACGAGCAGTACTTC.

This clonotype has more than one count but fewer than ten. The chain uses TRBV9 and TRBJ1-6; tentatively, D is TRBD1 (6 bases). Germline CDR1 and CDR2: SGDLS and YYNGEE. CDR3 size: 15 residues. Trimming cost V 4 bases and J 10 bases, with 18 bases left between them. The CDR3 here is CASSQGPTGYSPLHF. The CDR3 DNA reads TGTGCCAGCAGCCAAGGACCGACAGGTTACTCACCCCTCCACTTT.

This clonotype was picked up many times. This chain links TRBV7-3 with TRBJ2-2, with TRBD1 matching over 9 bases. The germline gives CDR1 SGHTA, CDR2 FQGTGA. The CDR3 consists of 16 residues. V shed 5 bases, J shed 1 base, and the junction held 5 bases outside the gene matches. Written as DNA, the CDR3 is TGTGCCAGCAGCCCGGGACAGGGCCGGAACACCGGGGAGCTGTTTTTT. This gives the protein CASSPGQGRNTGELFF.

This clonotype was seen many times. The rearrangement uses TRBV7-8 and TRBJ1-6; no clear D. From germline, CDR1 is SGHVS and CDR2 FQNEAQ. This CDR3 region has 16 residues. V shed 3 bases and J shed 0 bases, with 9 bases lying between them. The DNA of the CDR3 is TGTGCCAGCAGCTTGACCGCTAGCTCCTATAATTCACCCCTCCACTTT. It yields the protein CASSLTASSYNSPLHF. The variable domain in full, with the rest retrieved from reference TRBV7-8 and TRBJ1-6, is GAGVSQSPRYKVAKRGQDVALRCDPISGHVSLFWYQQALGQGPEFLTYFQNEAQLDKSGLPSDRFFAERPEGSVSTLKIQRTQQEDSAVYLCASSLTASSYNSPLHFGNGTRLTVT.

The rearrangement uses TRBV6-5 and TRBJ2-5, with D hard to call. The V end was cut by 4 bases, the J end by 0 bases, with 12 bases between. This CDR3 has 15 residues. Germline V lookup: CDR1 MNHEY, CDR2 SVGAGI. CDR3 DNA sequence: TGTGCCAGCAGTTCCCGAAGGGATTACCAAGAGACCCAGTACTTC. The encoded protein is CASSSRRDYQETQYF.

This clonotype was recorded once. The J gene is TRBJ2-5, the V gene TRBV7-9, with a weak D call TRBD2 (5 bases). CDR1 is SEHNR, CDR2 FQNEAQ, per germline (reference sequence). V lost 2 bases to trimming and J lost 5 bases, with 12 bases between them. The CDR3 runs to 14 residues. CDR3 residues: CASSLKGRLETQYF. CDR3 nucleotide sequence: TGTGCCAGCAGCTTAAAAGGGAGACTCGAGACCCAGTACTTC.